These 8 T cell receptor beta chains share one sample of origin, sequenced in a study of regulatory T cells in long-lasting Graves disease (dated by TCRdb to the early 2020s). The method behind the library was multiplex PCR. The run used an Illumina HiSeq 4000. TCR beta libraries were built with iRepertoire HTBI primers and Arm-PCR amplification of CDR3 regions. TCRdb ran its own pipeline on the public reads, namely fastp trimming at Q25 and MiXCR clone calling, and kept in-frame beta chains. Each entry is one CDR3 protein sequence, shown with its most common DNA and genes. The sample includes 520,000 or so distinct CDR3 sequences, with around 12% observed a single time. Roughly 8.9% of the sample belongs to the ten largest clones. The time point label of this sample denotes: newly diagnosed GD, antithyroid drugs for less than 3 months. For both TCR sequencing and RNA sequencing, RNA was extracted from PBMCs using TRIzol.

This sample also belongs to another study, concerning T cells in Graves' hyperthyroidism and ophthalmopathy.

The sequencing used peripheral blood mononuclear cells (PBMCs), collected at new diagnosis, from a patient treated with antithyroid drugs. These receptors were taken from a woman younger than 45 with Graves disease. Donor details come from another sample of the same person, matched by shared clones.

In its sample, this clonotype was seen many times. The chain couples TRBV28 to TRBJ1-4; 7 positions agree with TRBD1. The junction had 8 bases not matched to a gene; V was cut back by 7 bases and J by 6 bases. The CDR3 is 14 residues long. The germline gives CDR1 MDHEN, CDR2 SYDVKM. As DNA, the CDR3 is TGTGCCAGCACCACGCCGGGGACAGATGAAAAACTGTTTTTT. It specifies CASTTPGTDEKLFF. Variable domain in full (rest from reference TRBV28 and TRBJ1-4): DVKVTQSSRYLVKRTGEKVFLECVQDMDHENMFWYRQDPGLGLRLIYFSYDVKMKEKGDIPEGYSVSREKKERFSLILESASTNQTSMYLCASTTPGTDEKLFFGSGTQLSVL.

This chain's CDR3 is CASSPMDKLNTEAFF. CDR3 DNA: TGTGCCAGCTCACCGATGGACAAGTTGAACACTGAAGCTTTCTTT. V is TRBV18 and J is TRBJ1-1, with D possibly being TRBD1 (5 bases). Trimming pared 3 bases from V and 0 bases from J, leaving 11 bases between. The CDR3 is made up of 15 amino acids. Germline values: CDR1 KGHSH, CDR2 LQKENI.

This clonotype was detected many times. The rearrangement joins TRBV20-1 to TRBJ1-2; 9 bases line up with TRBD1. V dropped 1 base and J dropped 2; count of bases not matched to a gene: 5. This CDR3 spans 15 amino acids. Germline-derived CDR1 and CDR2 are DFQATT and SNEGSKA (reference sequence). The CDR3 bases are TGCAGTGCTAGAGGCCCCGGGACAGGGAACTATGGCTACACCTTC. Amino acids: CSARGPGTGNYGYTF.

This clonotype was picked up a small number of times. The chain is built from TRBV19 and TRBJ2-1; 7 bases align to TRBD2. This CDR3 has 16 amino acids. The J segment lost 4 bases and the V segment lost 5 bases, leaving 11 bases of the junction unmatched. Germline CDR1 is LNHDA and CDR2 is SQIVND (reference sequence). In DNA form, the CDR3 reads TGTGCCAGTAGTTCTTCACTAGCGCCTAGATACAATGAGCAGTTCTTC. It yields the protein CASSSSLAPRYNEQFF. Drawing the rest from reference TRBV19 and TRBJ2-1, the complete variable domain is DGGITQSPKYLFRKEGQNVTLSCEQNLNHDAMYWYRQDPGQGLRLIYYSQIVNDFQKGDIAEGYSVSREKKESFPLTVTSAQKNPTAFYLCASSSSLAPRYNEQFFGPGTRLTVL.

This clonotype was picked up a small number of times. The chain carries TRBV30 and TRBJ2-1; 8 nucleotides agree with TRBD1. V shed 3 bases, J shed 1 base, and the junction held 8 bases outside the gene matches. Germline V gene data show CDR1 as GTSNPN and CDR2 as SVGIG (reference sequence). The CDR3 is made up of 16 amino acids. CDR3 nucleotide sequence: TGTGCCTGGAGAATGAGACAGGGGCGATCCTACAATGAGCAGTTCTTC. Protein: CAWRMRQGRSYNEQFF.

A few counts support this clonotype. The chain uses TRBV28 and TRBJ2-7; 11 nucleotides match TRBD1. This CDR3 contains 17 residues. Trimming removed 2 bases from V and 3 bases from J; junction bases left unmatched: 9. The germline CDR1 and CDR2 sequences are MDHEN and SYDVKM. The CDR3 sequence: CASSLGLGQGERYEQYF. CDR3 coding DNA: TGTGCCAGCAGTTTAGGGTTGGGACAGGGGGAGCGCTACGAGCAGTACTTC.

This clonotype was picked up many times. The chain couples TRBV6-9 to TRBJ2-5, with D hard to call. The better agreement between TRBJ2-1 and the DNA end casts doubt on the J call. Germline V gene sequence: CDR1 MNHGY, CDR2 SVAAGI. The length of the CDR3 is 13 residues. The CDR3 DNA is TGTGCCAGCAGTTACTCCCGAAGAAATGAGCAGTTCTTC. Encoded protein: CASSYSRRNEQFF.

In its sample, this clonotype was seen many times. The chain links TRBV28 to TRBJ2-1, with no clear D. V lost 6 bases to trimming and J lost 0 bases, with 12 bases between them. The CDR3 extends over 15 amino acids. From germline, CDR1 is MDHEN and CDR2 SYDVKM. Written as DNA, the CDR3 is TGTGCCAGCAGCCTCATCGGGCGCTCCTACAATGAGCAGTTCTTC. Amino acids: CASSLIGRSYNEQFF.